This TCR beta chain is drawn from a study of blood T cell repertoires in COVID-19. The CDR3 totals 18 residues. The V and J ends lost 6 bases and 0 bases, in that order; junction bases with no gene match: 11. The germline gives CDR1 KGHSH, CDR2 LQKENI. TCRdb's copy holds only in-frame clones and misses some; the assay was immunoSEQ multiplex PCR. Here the sample spans 150,000 to 200,000 clones, 81% being singletons. This chain uses TRBV18 with TRBJ2-6; 7 nucleotides match TRBD1. Sequencing was done on a sample of peripheral blood. This receptor was obtained from a man between 60 and 75 years old with active or convalescent COVID-19. The CDR3 DNA is TGTGCCAGCTCGAGGGACAGCATCTCCATCTCTGGGGCCAACGTCCTGACTTTC. Translating it yields CASSRDSISISGANVLTF.